One and the same sample provided the 31 T cell receptor beta chains below, sequenced in a study of cytomegalovirus exposure and HLA in healthy donors (dated by TCRdb to 2016 to 2017). Library preparation employed the immunoSEQ multiplex PCR assay. For the multiplex PCR, a mixture combining 60 forward primers for TCR Vbeta segments and 13 reverse primers for TCR Jbeta segments was used. TCRdb holds this immuneACCESS table with in-frame rearrangements only. Some clones are missing; in checked studies, unresolved V genes explain under half, and the rest has no known cause. This sample comprises 150,000 to 200,000 clones, 80% to 90% of them detected only once. The ten most abundant clones make up 1.5% to 2% of the sample. What was sequenced was PBMCs. These receptors were obtained from a man aged 40-55 years in good health and CMV-seropositive.

This clone was found once. The chain employs TRBV2 and TRBJ2-7; 8 bases map to TRBD1. The CDR3 extends over 15 amino acids. V lost 6 bases, J lost 7 bases, and 14 bases stayed unmatched. CDR1 is SNHLY and CDR2 is FYNNEI in the germline V gene. The DNA of the CDR3 is TGTGCCAGCAGCAACGCGATGGACAGGGACGGGGAGCAGTACTTC. Encoded protein: CASSNAMDRDGEQYF.

This clone was seen only a few times. This rearrangement joins TRBV28 to TRBJ1-2; D is possibly TRBD1 (6 bases). Trimming pared 2 bases from V and 0 bases from J, leaving 10 bases between. CDR1 and CDR2 from the germline V gene are MDHEN and SYDVKM. The CDR3 length is 15 residues. The CDR3 is CASSLKDRPNYGYTF. The CDR3 DNA is TGTGCCAGCAGTTTAAAAGACAGGCCTAACTATGGCTACACCTTC.

The chain has TRBV9 and TRBJ2-5; TRBD2 matches 7 bases. The J call may be wrong; the DNA end is better matched by TRBJ2-7. This CDR3 spans 16 amino acids. Germline V gene lookup returns CDR1 SGDLS and CDR2 YYNGEE. CDR3 coding DNA: TGTGCCAGCAGCGTAGATGAGGGAGGGAGGTCCTACGAGCAGTACTTC. Residues: CASSVDEGGRSYEQYF.

With regard to this clone: Relative to the germline gene, one junction end is altered; a read error may explain this. This sequence joins TRBV6-5 and TRBJ2-3; perhaps TRBD2 as D (5 bases). CDR1 and CDR2 (germline): MNHEY, SVGAGI. The CDR3 length is 14 residues. As DNA, the CDR3 is TGTGCCGGCAGTTACTCGAACGGGATCAATACGCAGTATTTT. It translates to CAGSYSNGINTQYF.

The V and J genes are TRBV30 and TRBJ1-1; 9 bases align to TRBD1. Germline-derived CDR1 and CDR2 are GTSNPN and SVGIG (reference sequence). The junction had 13 bases not matched to a gene; V was cut back by 5 bases and J by 3 bases. This CDR3 comprises 16 residues. The CDR3 sequence is CAWSDRGRRGYTEAFF. Written as DNA, the CDR3 is TGTGCCTGGTCGGACAGGGGAAGGCGTGGGTACACTGAAGCTTTCTTT. Combining the CDR3 with reference TRBV30 and TRBJ1-1 gives the whole variable domain SQTIHQWPATLVQPVGSPLSLECTVEGTSNPNLYWYRQAAGRGLQLLFYSVGIGQISSEVPQNLSASRPQDRQFILSSKKLLLSDSGFYLCAWSDRGRRGYTEAFFGQGTRLTVV.

V is TRBV5-4 and J is TRBJ1-2; TRBD1 matches 10 bases. Per germline, CDR1 SGHNT and CDR2 YYREEE (reference sequence). The CDR3 covers 16 residues. The junction had 13 bases not matched to a gene; V was cut back by 5 bases and J by 6 bases. CDR3: CASRRAGTGDWDGYTF. The CDR3 DNA sequence: TGTGCCAGCAGGCGAGCCGGGACAGGGGACTGGGATGGCTACACCTTC. Looking up the rest from reference TRBV5-4 and TRBJ1-2 gives the full variable domain: ETGVTQSPTHLIKTRGQQVTLRCSSQSGHNTVSWYQQALGQGPQFIFQYYREEENGRGNFPPRFSGLQFPNYSSELNVNALELDDSALYLCASRRAGTGDWDGYTFGSGTRLTVV.

The chain couples TRBV30 to TRBJ2-2; D is undetermined. The CDR3 runs to 11 residues. V lost 3 bases and J 6 bases, leaving 5 bases between the germline ends. Germline V gives CDR1 GTSNPN, CDR2 SVGIG (reference sequence). CDR3 DNA: TGTGCCTGGAGCCGTTCCGGGGAGCTGTTTTTT. It encodes CAWSRSGELFF.

The chain has TRBV11-2 and TRBJ1-1, with 8 bases matching TRBD1. The V and J ends lost 1 base and 11 bases, in that order; junction bases with no gene match: 6. Germline-derived CDR1 and CDR2 are SGHAT and FQNNGV. The CDR3 runs to 13 residues. The CDR3 DNA follows: TGTGCCAGCAGCTTAGGGACAGGGATGTGTGCTTTCTTT. Its protein product is CASSLGTGMCAFF.

This sequence joins TRBV10-1 and TRBJ2-1, with a tentative D call TRBD2 (5 bases). The CDR3 covers 13 residues. From germline, CDR1 is WNHNN and CDR2 SYGVQD (reference sequence). CDR3 DNA sequence: TGCGCTTCACAAAGCGGAGCCTCGGATGAGCAGTTCTTC. Residues: CASQSGASDEQFF.

CDR3 loop: CASSASGTGGWGYTF. The CDR3 region has the DNA TGTGCCAGCAGTGCCTCCGGGACAGGGGGGTGGGGCTACACCTTC. The V gene is TRBV6-5, the J gene TRBJ1-2, with TRBD1 matching over 11 bases. The V segment lost 5 bases and the J segment 8 bases; nucleotides outside the gene matches: 10. The length of the CDR3 is 15 residues. From germline, CDR1 is MNHEY and CDR2 SVGAGI.

A few counts support this clone. This rearrangement joins TRBV5-1 to TRBJ1-2, with 9 positions matching TRBD1. The CDR3 has 16 residues. V was pared by 4 bases and J by 8 bases, with 15 bases of the junction left unmatched. The germline gives CDR1 SGHRS, CDR2 YFSETQ. For the CDR3, the DNA is TGCGCCAGCAGCGCCGGGACATTTACAGGGGGCCGAGGCTACACCTTC. Its protein product is CASSAGTFTGGRGYTF.

The CDR3: CASMERNTEAFF. In DNA, the CDR3 is TGTGCCAGTATGGAGAGGAACACTGAAGCTTTCTTT. The V gene is TRBV19, the J gene TRBJ1-1, with D unresolved. The CDR3 contains 12 residues. V was trimmed by 7 bases and J by 1 base, leaving 7 bases between them. Germline-derived CDR1 and CDR2 are LNHDA and SQIVND (reference sequence).

The sample holds a few counts of this clone. This rearrangement joins TRBV2 to TRBJ2-2, with 7 bases fitting TRBD2. The CDR3 covers 15 residues. V lost 6 bases and J lost 0; bases outside the gene matches: 4. CDR1 and CDR2 from the germline V gene are SNHLY and FYNNEI. CDR3 nucleotide sequence: TGTGCCAGCAGGGCTAGCGGCGCGAACACCGGGGAGCTGTTTTTT. It translates to CASRASGANTGELFF.

The chain joins TRBV9 to TRBJ2-3; D unresolved. The germline gives CDR1 SGDLS, CDR2 YYNGEE. Trimming pared 4 bases from V and 1 base from J, leaving 4 bases between. The CDR3 extends over 12 amino acids. CDR3: CASSLRTDTQYF. The CDR3 bases are TGTGCCAGCAGCCTCCGCACAGATACGCAGTATTTT.

The CDR3 region is CASTAITGMGGYTF. The CDR3 DNA is TGTGCCAGTACCGCGATCACAGGGATGGGAGGCTACACCTTC. V and J are TRBV19 and TRBJ1-2, with a possible D match to TRBD1 (6 bases). The CDR3 totals 14 residues. V was pared by 7 bases and J by 8 bases, with 20 bases between. Germline CDR1 and CDR2: LNHDA and SQIVND (reference sequence).

The chain combines TRBV7-2 with TRBJ2-7; D remains ambiguous. Trimming took 2 bases from V and 3 from J, leaving 11 bases between them. The length of the CDR3 is 14 residues. Germline-derived CDR1 and CDR2 are SGHTA and FQGNSA. CDR3 residues: CASSLNQNYYEQYF. CDR3 DNA: TGTGCCAGCAGCTTAAACCAGAATTACTACGAGCAGTACTTC.

The rearrangement uses TRBV5-6 and TRBJ1-2, with D unclear. This CDR3 comprises 14 residues. Trimming removed 0 bases at V and 0 bases at J, with 6 bases between. Germline lookup yields CDR1 SGHDT and CDR2 YYEEEE. DNA of the CDR3: TGTGCCAGCAGCTTGGTAGAATCTAACTATGGCTACACCTTC. This gives the protein CASSLVESNYGYTF.

The CDR3 loop reads CASSLTGVPYEQFF. CDR3 DNA: TGTGCCAGCAGTCTCACCGGGGTCCCATATGAGCAGTTCTTC. V usage is TRBV2 and J usage is TRBJ2-1; TRBD2 might be the D (5 bases). This CDR3 is 14 amino acids long. CDR1 is SNHLY, CDR2 FYNNEI, per germline. The germline V and J ends were trimmed by 5 bases and 8 bases, with 16 bases remaining between them.

The chain combines TRBV5-1 with TRBJ2-3, with D hard to call. CDR1 is SGHRS, CDR2 YFSETQ, per germline. V was clipped by 4 bases and J by 2 bases, with 8 bases between them. CDR3 length equals 13 residues. The CDR3 DNA is TGCGCCAGCAGCGAGGCCCTCACAGATACGCAGTATTTT. Amino acids: CASSEALTDTQYF.

CDR3 residues: CASQWGQGAKNIQYF. The CDR3 coding sequence is TGTGCCAGCCAATGGGGACAGGGGGCCAAAAACATTCAGTACTTC. This chain links TRBV6-1 with TRBJ2-4; 10 nucleotides agree with TRBD1. The germline gives CDR1 MNHNS, CDR2 SASEGT. With 8 bases clipped from V and 1 base from J, the junction kept 5 bases outside the gene matches. The length of the CDR3 is 15 residues.

The chain joins TRBV29-1 to TRBJ1-1, with D tentatively TRBD1 (5 bases). The CDR3 sequence is 15 residues long. Germline V gene data show CDR1 as SQVTM and CDR2 as ANQGSEA. V was shortened by 6 bases and J by 0 bases, with 17 bases between the two germline ends. The CDR3 DNA reads as TGCAGCGTCTGGAGCCCAGACAGAATGAACACTGAAGCTTTCTTT. Translated, it gives CSVWSPDRMNTEAFF.

As concerns this clone: The same CDR3 arises from other DNA sequences in this sample as well. The chain employs TRBV6-1 and TRBJ1-2; D is possibly TRBD1 (5 bases). The CDR3 has 13 residues. CDR1 is MNHNS and CDR2 is SASEGT in the germline V gene. V lost 0 bases and J 8 bases, leaving 10 bases between the germline ends. CDR3: CASSEARGGGYTF. The CDR3 nucleotides are TGTGCCAGCAGTGAAGCAAGGGGTGGAGGCTACACCTTC.

V usage is TRBV16 and J usage is TRBJ2-6, with 7 nucleotides matching TRBD1. Per germline, CDR1 KGHSY and CDR2 FQNENV. With 2 bases clipped from V and 0 bases from J, the junction kept 4 bases outside the gene matches. The CDR3 spans 17 residues. CDR3 sequence (DNA): TGTGCCAGCAGCCAAAAGGCAGGGGGCTCTGGGGCCAACGTCCTGACTTTC. As protein: CASSQKAGGSGANVLTF.

V usage is TRBV29-1 and J usage is TRBJ1-3; TRBD1 agrees at 9 bases. The CDR3 runs 13 residues. J lost 0 bases, V lost 7 bases, and 1 base had no gene match. CDR1 is SQVTM, CDR2 ANQGSEA, per germline. This chain's CDR3 is CSGTGDSGNTIYF. The DNA for the CDR3 is TGCAGCGGGACAGGGGACTCTGGAAACACCATATATTTT.

The genes are TRBV11-2 and TRBJ2-5, with D unclear. Looked up from germline, CDR1 is SGHAT and CDR2 is FQNNGV. The CDR3 runs 14 residues. V lost 1 base to trimming and J lost 4 bases, with 10 bases between them. CDR3 sequence reads: CASSLGSTRETQYF. For the CDR3, the DNA is TGTGCCAGCAGCTTAGGTTCTACGAGAGAGACCCAGTACTTC.

This chain uses TRBV6-5 with TRBJ2-1, with 9 bases that match TRBD2. Losses at the gene ends were 7 bases for V and 6 bases for J; bases not matched to a gene: 7. Looked up from germline, CDR1 is MNHEY and CDR2 is SVGAGI. This CDR3 region has 14 residues. CDR3 bases: TGTGCCAGCATGGTAGCGGGAGAGGCCAATGAGCAGTTCTTC. It encodes CASMVAGEANEQFF.

The rearrangement joins TRBV7-9 to TRBJ2-6; no firm D call. Germline V CDR1 and CDR2: SEHNR, FQNEAQ (reference sequence). The CDR3 sequence is 17 residues long. Deletions cut 2 bases from V and 1 base from J, with 12 bases between. The CDR3 coding sequence is TGTGCCAGCAGCTTAAGGTTGAGGAAATCTGGGGCCAACGTCCTGACTTTC. This encodes CASSLRLRKSGANVLTF.

The CDR3 protein is CASKDSGGKKNIQYF. As DNA, the CDR3 is TGCGCCAGCAAAGATAGTGGAGGGAAAAAAAACATTCAGTACTTC. V and J are TRBV4-1 and TRBJ2-4; D is possibly TRBD2 (6 bases). From germline, CDR1 is MGHRA and CDR2 YSYEKL. The CDR3 is made up of 15 amino acids. V lost 7 bases to trimming and J lost 4 bases, with 17 bases between them.

CDR3 loop: CASSRLAGRNTGELFF. The CDR3, as DNA: TGTGCCAGCAGCCGACTAGCGGGGCGGAACACCGGGGAGCTGTTTTTT. V and J are TRBV7-8 and TRBJ2-2; 11 bases match TRBD2. V lost 5 bases, J lost 1 base, and 3 bases stayed unmatched. The CDR3 spans 16 residues. CDR1 SGHVS and CDR2 FQNEAQ come from the germline V gene.

The gene calls are TRBV7-2 and TRBJ2-1, with D possibly matching TRBD2 (6 bases). The CDR3 covers 14 residues. Trimming pared 2 bases from V and 7 bases from J, leaving 12 bases between. Germline V CDR1 and CDR2: SGHTA, FQGNSA. As DNA, the CDR3 is TGTGCCAGCAGCTTATTCGGGAGAGGTAATGAGCAGTTCTTC. This sequence encodes CASSLFGRGNEQFF.

This chain joins TRBV23-1 and TRBJ1-5; D is perhaps TRBD1 (6 bases). TRBV23-1 is an ORF, with its function uncertain. V was clipped by 4 bases and J by 3 bases, with 13 bases between them. The CDR3 runs 15 residues. The CDR3 DNA is TGCGCCAGCAGTCGGGGGGGCGCAAACAATCAGCCCCAGCATTTT. Translated, it gives CASSRGGANNQPQHF.